A selection of T cell receptor beta chains follows, all from one sample in a study of shared clonotypes between healthy human individuals. Clones were read by immunoSEQ multiplex PCR, and TCRdb kept only the in-frame ones, dropping some. Of roughly 1,800,000 clones listed, roughly 95% are singletons. Sequenced: naive CD8+ T cells sorted from blood. These receptors all stem from a man younger than 30 in good health. CDR3s include the opening cysteine and the closing phenylalanine or tryptophan.

12	TRBV28	CASRGTGSEQFF
13	TRBV28	CASSNDRGHGYTF
15	TRBV19	CASRVSGRAYNEQFF
13	TRBV7-2	CASSPRGPYEQYF
14	TRBV19	CARKEGIVNYGYTF
18	TRBV5-6	CASSLGLAGGGDTGELFF
15	TRBV27	CASSNLRGGYNEQFF
13	TRBV11-2	CASSLAALYEQYF
14	TRBV27	CASSLIQGNTEAFF
13	TRBV6-5	CASSNPGHTKAFF
13	TRBV30	CAWDEGFVETQYF
18	TRBV30	CAWMGTSGRGGSYNEQFF
17	TRBV9	CASSVEGTSGPFGEQFF
15	TRBV6-5	CASSYLEEGYNEQFF